This T cell receptor (beta chain) derives from a study of blood T cell repertoires in COVID-19. Profiling relied on immunoSEQ multiplex PCR, and the TCRdb table lists in-frame clones only, not all of them. Here the sample spans tens of thousands of clones, roughly 87% being singletons. CDR3 length: 15 residues. The germline CDR1 and CDR2 sequences are SGHDN and FVKESK. The V end lost 4 bases, the J end lost 6 bases, and 18 bases lay between the germline ends. The sequence derives from a man aged 50-60 years with acute or convalescent COVID-19. The sample was peripheral blood. The rearrangement links TRBV14 to TRBJ1-1; D not resolved. CDR3 region: CASSPQTRVWAEAFF. The CDR3 coding sequence is TGTGCCAGCAGCCCCCAGACTAGGGTTTGGGCTGAAGCTTTCTTT.